The entry below gives a single TCR beta chain sequence along with its context. The entry originates in a study of blood T cell repertoires in COVID-19. As for the study in general: Whether acute or convalescent, the COVID-19 samples came from the United States, Italy and Spain.

Measured with immunoSEQ multiplex PCR; TCRdb has only the in-frame clones, and not every one. Among about 250,000 clones listed, under 90% were seen once. The CDR3 runs 12 residues. Germline values: CDR1 SEHNR, CDR2 FQNEAQ (reference sequence). Deletions cut 5 bases from V and 8 bases from J, with 10 bases between. The origin of this receptor is a woman aged 25 to 45 with acute COVID-19. Sequenced sample: PBMCs or T cells enriched from blood (not recorded which). The gene calls are TRBV7-9 and TRBJ1-3; TRBD1 might be the D (6 bases). CDR3 in amino acids: CASSTRTDTIYF. CDR3 bases: TGTGCCAGCAGCACGAGGACAGACACCATATATTTT.